The source of this T cell receptor (beta chain) is a study of T cell responses to AZD1222 COVID-19 vaccine. The study's findings and limits: Spike-specific TCR breadth and depth rose after two AZD1222 doses. It should be noted that donors were predominantly white British and more often female, and clonal diversity was possibly underestimated.

With 3 bases clipped from V and 7 bases from J, the junction kept 4 bases outside the gene matches. The CDR3 covers 13 residues. Germline lookup yields CDR1 LNHDA and CDR2 SQIVND (reference sequence). Concerning this clone itself: Antigen: not known.

The repertoire was sequenced with immunoSEQ multiplex PCR; TCRdb's copy has only in-frame clones and lacks some. The sample includes just over 150,000 clones, approximately 90% of them seen just once. The origin of this receptor is an adult who received the AZD1222 COVID-19 vaccine. The chain is built from TRBV19 and TRBJ2-7, with 9 bases lining up with TRBD2. The material was peripheral blood, obtained 28 days after the second AZD1222 dose. CDR3 loop: CASSMGLAWEQYF. As DNA, the CDR3 is TGTGCCAGTAGTATGGGACTAGCCTGGGAGCAGTACTTC. The complete variable domain, with remaining parts taken from reference TRBV19 and TRBJ2-7, reads DGGITQSPKYLFRKEGQNVTLSCEQNLNHDAMYWYRQDPGQGLRLIYYSQIVNDFQKGDIAEGYSVSREKKESFPLTVTSAQKNPTAFYLCASSMGLAWEQYFGPGTRLTVT.